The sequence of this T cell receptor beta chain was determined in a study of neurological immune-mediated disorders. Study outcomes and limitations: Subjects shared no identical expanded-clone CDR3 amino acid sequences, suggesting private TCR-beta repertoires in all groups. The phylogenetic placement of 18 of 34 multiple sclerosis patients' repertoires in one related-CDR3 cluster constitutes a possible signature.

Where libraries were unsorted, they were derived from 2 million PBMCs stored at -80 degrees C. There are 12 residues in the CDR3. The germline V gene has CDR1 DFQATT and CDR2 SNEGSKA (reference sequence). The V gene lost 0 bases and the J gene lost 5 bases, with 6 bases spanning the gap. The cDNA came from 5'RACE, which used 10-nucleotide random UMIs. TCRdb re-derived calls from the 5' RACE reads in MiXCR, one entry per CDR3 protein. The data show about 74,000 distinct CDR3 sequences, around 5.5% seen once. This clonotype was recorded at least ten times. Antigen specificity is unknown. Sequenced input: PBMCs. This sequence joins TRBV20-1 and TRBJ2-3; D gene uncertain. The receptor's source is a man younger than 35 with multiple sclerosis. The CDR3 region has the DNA TGCAGTGCTAGAGATAGGGTAGATACGCAGTATTTT. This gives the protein CSARDRVDTQYF.